These 17 T cell receptor beta chains were sequenced from one sample in a study of blood T cell repertoires in COVID-19. Libraries were prepared by immunoSEQ multiplex PCR; TCRdb keeps only in-frame clonotypes and omits some of them. The repertoire has 200,000 to 250,000 clones, 70% to 90% of them found once; the top ten carry around 3.8%. What was sequenced was PBMCs or T cells enriched from blood (not recorded which). Source of these receptors: a woman aged 35 to 49 with acute COVID-19.

V gene TRBV9 combines with J gene TRBJ2-3; 10 bases agree with TRBD2. CDR3 length: 15 amino acids. The germline V gene has CDR1 SGDLS and CDR2 YYNGEE. The ends lost 3 bases at V and 1 base at J; junction bases unmatched: 2. The CDR3 reads CASSASGGRTDTQYF. CDR3 nucleotide sequence: TGTGCCAGCAGCGCTAGCGGGGGCCGCACAGATACGCAGTATTTT.

The rearrangement uses TRBV5-5 and TRBJ2-7; TRBD2 matches at 9 bases. The CDR3 is made up of 14 amino acids. Germline V gene sequence: CDR1 SGHKS, CDR2 YYEKEE (reference sequence). The V gene end was trimmed by 2 bases and the J gene end by 5 bases; junction bases not matched to a gene: 5. CDR3 in amino acids: CASSFGLAGNEQYF. In DNA form, the CDR3 reads TGTGCCAGCAGCTTTGGCCTAGCGGGGAACGAGCAGTACTTC. Together with reference TRBV5-5 and TRBJ2-7, the CDR3 gives the full variable domain: DAGVTQSPTHLIKTRGQQVTLRCSPISGHKSVSWYQQVLGQGPQFIFQYYEKEERGRGNFPDRFSARQFPNYSSELNVNALLLGDSALYLCASSFGLAGNEQYFGPGTRLTVT.

The chain combines TRBV6-6 with TRBJ2-1; 7 bases fit TRBD2. This CDR3 contains 13 residues. Trimming cost V 6 bases and J 6 bases; bases outside gene matches: 5. CDR1 and CDR2 (germline): MNHNY, SVGAGI (reference sequence). The CDR3, as DNA: TGTGCCAGCAGCCCGGCGGGGGTCAATGAGCAGTTCTTC. Translation: CASSPAGVNEQFF.

The genes are TRBV19 and TRBJ2-2; a weak D match, TRBD1 (6 bases). CDR3 length: 17 amino acids. The V gene's germline CDR1 is LNHDA and CDR2 SQIVND (reference sequence). Trimming removed 5 bases from V and 7 bases from J, with 23 bases in between. CDR3 nucleotide sequence: TGTGCCAGTAGTGTATTGCCCGGGACACTGCCCTTCGGGGAGCTGTTTTTT. Protein product: CASSVLPGTLPFGELFF.

The rearrangement links TRBV6-1 to TRBJ1-6; D is ambiguous. V dropped 4 bases and J dropped 0 bases, with 10 bases sitting between them. Germline values: CDR1 MNHNS, CDR2 SASEGT. The length of the CDR3 is 16 residues. The CDR3 DNA sequence: TGTGCCAGCAGTGCCCCGATTAGCTCCTATAATTCACCCCTCCACTTT. This encodes CASSAPISSYNSPLHF.

The genes are TRBV21-1 and TRBJ1-1; TRBD1, as called in the table, went unchecked against the DNA. TRBV21-1 is marked as a pseudogene. The CDR3 length is 14 residues. CDR3 nucleotide sequence: TGTGCCAGCAGCAACTGGGGCTTCAAGACTGAAGCTTTCTTT. It specifies CASSNWGFKTEAFF.

With regard to this clone: Other nucleotide sequences from this sample produce the same CDR3. The chain combines TRBV7-2 with TRBJ2-2; 9 positions match TRBD1. This CDR3 contains 15 residues. The germline V gene encodes CDR1 SGHTA and CDR2 FQGNSA. The V segment lost 5 bases and the J segment 0 bases; nucleotides outside the gene matches: 1. The CDR3 region has the DNA TGTGCCAGCAGCCGGACAGGGGCGAACACCGGGGAGCTGTTTTTT. It encodes CASSRTGANTGELFF.

This chain connects TRBV2 to TRBJ1-1, with TRBD1 identical over 8 bases. The CDR3 is made up of 13 amino acids. The germline CDR1 and CDR2 sequences are SNHLY and FYNNEI. V dropped 8 bases and J dropped 5; count of bases not matched to a gene: 7. The CDR3 DNA reads as TGTGCCAGCGACCCACAGGGGGGTACTGAAGCTTTCTTT. This codes for CASDPQGGTEAFF.

On this clone: The same CDR3 also results from other DNA sequences found in this sample. The chain's CDR3 is CASSFDSNTEAFF. CDR3 nucleotide sequence: TGTGCCAGCAGTTTCGACAGCAACACTGAAGCTTTCTTT. The V gene is TRBV27, the J gene TRBJ1-1; D is possibly TRBD1 (5 bases). The germline V gene encodes CDR1 MNHEY and CDR2 SMNVEV (reference sequence). Trimming shortened V by 3 bases and J by 2 bases, and 7 bases separated the two germline ends. This CDR3 is built from 13 residues.

The V gene is TRBV13, the J gene TRBJ1-5, with TRBD1 matching over 10 bases. The V gene's germline CDR1 is PRHDT and CDR2 FYEKMQ (reference sequence). The trim removed 3 bases at V and 3 bases at J, leaving 5 bases unmatched. The CDR3 length is 16 residues. The CDR3 region is CASSLGQGNTNQPQHF. DNA for the CDR3: TGTGCCAGCAGCTTGGGACAGGGGAATACCAATCAGCCCCAGCATTTT.

V usage is TRBV24-1 and J usage is TRBJ1-5, with TRBD1 matching over 7 bases. There are 14 residues in the CDR3. CDR1 and CDR2 (germline): KGHDR, SFDVKD. J was trimmed by 5 bases and V by 5 bases; bases with no gene match: 5. The chain's CDR3 is CATSGRGTHQPQHF. As DNA, the CDR3 is TGTGCCACCAGTGGCAGGGGGACTCATCAGCCCCAGCATTTT.

The genes are TRBV19 and TRBJ1-5; 8 nucleotides agree with TRBD1. CDR1 and CDR2 (germline): LNHDA, SQIVND (reference sequence). The V and J ends lost 4 bases and 1 base, in that order; junction bases with no gene match: 6. The CDR3 runs to 16 residues. The CDR3 nucleotides read TGTGCCAGTAGTACACAGGGGGGTAAGAGCAATCAGCCCCAGCATTTT. Translated, it gives CASSTQGGKSNQPQHF.

This clone is a singleton in its sample. The chain links TRBV7-2 to TRBJ2-5; 9 bases are shared with TRBD2. Germline-derived CDR1 and CDR2 are SGHTA and FQGNSA. J gave up 5 bases and V 1 base, and 8 bases lay outside the gene matches. The CDR3 consists of 16 residues. CDR3 sequence: CASSLDWRGGEETQYF. As DNA, the CDR3 is TGTGCCAGCAGCTTAGATTGGCGGGGGGGCGAGGAGACCCAGTACTTC.

The V and J genes are TRBV2 and TRBJ1-5; TRBD1 aligns across 12 bases. V trimming: 5 bases; J trimming: 6 bases; junction bases outside the gene matches: 2. The germline gives CDR1 SNHLY, CDR2 FYNNEI. The CDR3 consists of 14 residues. This CDR3 reads CASSPGQGAQPQHF. The CDR3 nucleotides are TGTGCCAGCAGTCCGGGACAGGGGGCTCAGCCCCAGCATTTT.

To note about this clone: Additional DNA sequences in this sample encode the identical CDR3. The V call is TRBV5-1, the J call TRBJ1-2; possible D gene TRBD1, 5 bases. The germline V gene encodes CDR1 SGHRS and CDR2 YFSETQ. Trimming shortened V by 0 bases and J by 2 bases, and 5 bases separated the two germline ends. The CDR3 length is 13 residues. This CDR3 reads CASSLGQNYGYTF. CDR3 sequence (DNA): TGCGCCAGCAGCTTGGGACAGAACTATGGCTACACCTTC.

V is TRBV12-3 or TRBV12-4 and J is TRBJ2-7, with D possibly being TRBD1 (5 bases). Trimming cost V 6 bases and J 1 base, with 7 bases left between them. The CDR3 runs 12 residues. In nucleotides, the CDR3 is TGTGCCAGCAGCTCAGGGTCCTACGAGCAGTACTTC. This gives the protein CASSSGSYEQYF.

Here the CDR3 reads CASSQETANTEAFF. The CDR3 DNA reads TGCGCCAGCAGCCAAGAAACAGCGAACACTGAAGCTTTCTTT. The V call is TRBV4-1, the J call TRBJ1-1; no clear D gene. Germline V gene sequence: CDR1 MGHRA, CDR2 YSYEKL. Trimming removed 0 bases from V and 1 base from J, with 6 bases in between. The CDR3 covers 14 residues.